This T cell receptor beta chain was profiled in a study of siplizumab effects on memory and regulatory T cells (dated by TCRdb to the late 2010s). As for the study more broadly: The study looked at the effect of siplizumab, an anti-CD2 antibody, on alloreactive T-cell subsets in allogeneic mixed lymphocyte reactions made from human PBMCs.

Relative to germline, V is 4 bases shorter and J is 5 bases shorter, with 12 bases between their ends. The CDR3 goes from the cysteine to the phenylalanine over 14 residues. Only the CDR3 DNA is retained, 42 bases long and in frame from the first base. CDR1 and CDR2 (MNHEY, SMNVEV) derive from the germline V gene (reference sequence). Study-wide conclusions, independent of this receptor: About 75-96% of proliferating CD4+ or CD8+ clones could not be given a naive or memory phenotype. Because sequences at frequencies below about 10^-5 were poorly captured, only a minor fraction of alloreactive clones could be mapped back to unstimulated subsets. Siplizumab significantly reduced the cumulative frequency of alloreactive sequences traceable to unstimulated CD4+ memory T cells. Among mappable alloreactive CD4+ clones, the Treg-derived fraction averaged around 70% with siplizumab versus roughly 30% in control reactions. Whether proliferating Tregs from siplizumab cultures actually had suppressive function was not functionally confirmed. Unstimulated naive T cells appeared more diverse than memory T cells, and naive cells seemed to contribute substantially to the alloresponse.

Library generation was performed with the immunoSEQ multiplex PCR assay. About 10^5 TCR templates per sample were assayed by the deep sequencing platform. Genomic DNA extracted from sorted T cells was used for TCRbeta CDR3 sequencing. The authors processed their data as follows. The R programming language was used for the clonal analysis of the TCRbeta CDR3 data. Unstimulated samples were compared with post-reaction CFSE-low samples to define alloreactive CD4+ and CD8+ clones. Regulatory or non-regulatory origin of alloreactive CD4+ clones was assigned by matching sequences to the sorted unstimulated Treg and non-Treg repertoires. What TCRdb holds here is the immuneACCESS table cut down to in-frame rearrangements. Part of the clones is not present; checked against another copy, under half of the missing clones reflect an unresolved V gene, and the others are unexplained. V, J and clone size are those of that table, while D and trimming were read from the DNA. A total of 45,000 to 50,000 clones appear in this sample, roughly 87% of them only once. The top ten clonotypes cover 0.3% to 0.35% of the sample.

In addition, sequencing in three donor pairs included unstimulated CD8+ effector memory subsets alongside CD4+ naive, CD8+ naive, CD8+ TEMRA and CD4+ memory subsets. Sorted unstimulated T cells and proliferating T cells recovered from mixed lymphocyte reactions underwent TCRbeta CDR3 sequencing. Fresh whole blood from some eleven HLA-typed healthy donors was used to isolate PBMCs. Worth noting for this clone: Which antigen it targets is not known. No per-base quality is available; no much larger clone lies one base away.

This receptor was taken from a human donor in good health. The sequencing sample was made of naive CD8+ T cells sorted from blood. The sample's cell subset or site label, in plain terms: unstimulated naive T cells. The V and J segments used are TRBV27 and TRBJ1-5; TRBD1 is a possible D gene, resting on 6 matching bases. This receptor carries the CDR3 CASSYQAGDQPQHF. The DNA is TGTGCCAGCAGTTATCAAGCAGGGGATCAGCCCCAGCATTTT.